Below, 22 T cell receptor beta chains from the same sample are listed, as sequenced in a study of blood T cells in healthy people across ages. A second PCR of roughly 7 to 11 cycles used a sample-barcoded 5' primer and a J-beta primer mix. TCRdb analysed the 5' RACE reads with MiXCR anew, one entry per CDR3 protein. The sample holds 600,000 or so distinct CDR3 sequences; around 48% are singletons and the top ten take approximately 23%. Sequenced material: blood. Source of these receptors: a man at least 80 years old in good health.

This chain uses TRBV7-2 with TRBJ1-2, with 9 bases fitting TRBD1. The CDR3 is made up of 17 amino acids. Trimming removed 6 bases from V and 4 bases from J; junction bases left unmatched: 15. Germline-derived CDR1 and CDR2 are SGHTA and FQGNSA. The CDR3 nucleotides are TGTGCCAGCAGTCCATCCCCGGGACAGGGAAAATTCTATGGCTACACCTTC. Its protein is CASSPSPGQGKFYGYTF.

The rearrangement uses TRBV14 and TRBJ2-1, with no clear D. Trimming took off 0 bases at V and 2 bases at J, with 11 bases between the two ends. The CDR3 contains 16 residues. Germline loops: CDR1 SGHDN, CDR2 FVKESK. The CDR3 loop reads CASSQESLAAYNEQFF. CDR3 DNA sequence: TGTGCCAGCAGCCAAGAGTCCCTTGCGGCCTACAATGAGCAGTTCTTC.

This clonotype turned up a few times. As DNA, the CDR3 is TGTGCCAGCAGCCCCCTGGGAAGGCAGGGCGGATACGAGCAGTACTTC. This translates into CASSPLGRQGGYEQYF. J is TRBJ2-7 and V is TRBV11-1, with a weak D call TRBD1 (5 bases). This CDR3 spans 16 amino acids. Germline V gene lookup returns CDR1 SGHAT and CDR2 FQDESV (reference sequence). The germline V and J ends were trimmed by 5 bases and 4 bases, with 21 bases remaining between them. The full variable domain, completed using reference TRBV11-1 and TRBJ2-7, is EAEVAQSPRYKITEKSQAVAFWCDPISGHATLYWYRQILGQGPELLVQFQDESVVDDSQLPKDRFSAERLKGVDSTLKIQPAELGDSAMYLCASSPLGRQGGYEQYFGPGTRLTVT.

This clonotype has a handful of counts. The rearrangement links TRBV12-5 to TRBJ2-1; 9 positions match TRBD1. The CDR3 has 14 residues. The V and J ends lost 6 bases and 6 bases, in that order; junction bases with no gene match: 6. Germline V gives CDR1 LGHNT, CDR2 FRNRAP. The chain's CDR3 is CASGRDRAINEQFF. The CDR3 DNA sequence: TGTGCTAGTGGCCGGGACAGGGCCATCAATGAGCAGTTCTTC.

V and J are TRBV4-3 and TRBJ1-2; 9 nucleotides match TRBD1. The V segment lost 0 bases and the J segment 8 bases; nucleotides outside the gene matches: 16. Germline V CDR1 and CDR2: LGHNA, YSLEER. This CDR3 is built from 18 residues. CDR3 bases: TGCGCCAGCAGCCAAGATTTGTCAACAGGGGGCCGGTTGAGGGGCTACACCTTC. It yields the protein CASSQDLSTGGRLRGYTF.

Details on this clonotype: This may stem from a read error, because a much larger clone lies one nucleotide away. The genes are TRBV6-5 and TRBJ2-7, with a possible D match to TRBD1 (6 bases). The CDR3 has 12 amino acids. Trimming shortened V by 8 bases and J by 6 bases, and 14 bases separated the two germline ends. Germline CDR1 and CDR2: MNHEY and SVGAGI. The CDR3 region is CASAPGALEQYF. The CDR3 DNA follows: TGTGCCAGCGCCCCAGGGGCCCTCGAGCAGTACTTC.

With regard to this clonotype: A much larger clone lies a single base off, so this may be a read error. The chain uses TRBV9 and TRBJ2-1; D unresolved. The CDR3 extends over 13 amino acids. CDR1 and CDR2 (germline): SGDLS, YYNGEE. The V gene lost 4 bases and the J gene lost 3 bases, with 8 bases spanning the gap. The CDR3 nucleotides read TGTGCCAGCAGCCCTGGCGTCTACAATGAGCAGTTCTTC. The encoded protein is CASSPGVYNEQFF.

This clonotype has a count of ten or more. The chain uses TRBV5-1 and TRBJ2-3; 12 bases align to TRBD2. Germline lookup yields CDR1 SGHRS and CDR2 YFSETQ. The CDR3 sequence is 16 residues long. The junction had 2 bases not matched to a gene; V was cut back by 0 bases and J by 3 bases. CDR3 residues: CASSLAGTSGTDTQYF. In DNA form, the CDR3 reads TGCGCCAGCAGCTTGGCGGGGACTAGCGGGACAGATACGCAGTATTTT.

This sequence joins TRBV30 and TRBJ1-1; D not resolved. V was clipped by 8 bases and J by 4 bases, with 17 bases between them. This CDR3 contains 13 residues. The germline V gene encodes CDR1 GTSNPN and CDR2 SVGIG (reference sequence). CDR3 in DNA: TGTGCCCACACCGGTCGAACCTCCACTGAAGCTTTCTTT. Translating it yields CAHTGRTSTEAFF.

This clonotype was detected only a few times. The chain recombines TRBV15 with TRBJ2-7; 10 nucleotides match TRBD2. The CDR3 length is 15 residues. The J segment lost 2 bases and the V segment lost 1 base, leaving 2 bases of the junction unmatched. Germline V CDR1 and CDR2: LNHNV, YYDKDF (reference sequence). In DNA form, the CDR3 reads TGTGCCACCAGCAGAGTAGGGACTAGCGCCTACGAGCAGTACTTC. It specifies CATSRVGTSAYEQYF.

This clonotype came up a few times. The rearrangement links TRBV20-1 to TRBJ2-4; either TRBD1 or TRBD2 may fit D (5 bases each). V dropped 3 bases and J dropped 3 bases, with 18 bases sitting between them. CDR1 is DFQATT, CDR2 SNEGSKA, per germline (reference sequence). CDR3 size: 16 residues. CDR3 protein: CSASPTGEGRKNIQYF. The CDR3 bases are TGCAGTGCTAGTCCAACCGGAGAGGGGCGCAAAAACATTCAGTACTTC.

The rearrangement links TRBV9 to TRBJ2-5, with D uncertain. CDR3 length equals 13 residues. Trimming stripped 3 bases from V and 7 bases from J, with 13 bases between. The V gene's germline CDR1 is SGDLS and CDR2 YYNGEE. The CDR3 spells CASSGSDWGTQYF. In nucleotides, the CDR3 is TGTGCCAGCAGCGGATCAGACTGGGGGACCCAGTACTTC.

Of note for this clonotype: At one boundary the junction diverges from the germline segment, which might be a read error. The rearrangement links TRBV10-3 to TRBJ2-1, with D unresolved. Germline V lookup: CDR1 ENHRY, CDR2 SYGVKD. This CDR3 is 13 amino acids long. For the CDR3, the DNA is TGTGCCAGCAGTGAGTCGATTTACAATGAGCAGTTCTTC. This sequence encodes CASSESIYNEQFF.

This clonotype was observed many times. J is TRBJ2-5 and V is TRBV6-6; possibly TRBD1 or TRBD2 for D (5 bases each). CDR1 is MNHNY and CDR2 is SVGAGI in the germline V gene (reference sequence). V was clipped by 2 bases and J by 2 bases, with 18 bases between them. The CDR3 spans 17 residues. The DNA for the CDR3 is TGTGCCAGCAGTTACGAACGGGGCCGGTTGGCACAAGAGACCCAGTACTTC. Its protein product is CASSYERGRLAQETQYF.

This clonotype was counted between two and nine times. The J gene is TRBJ2-7, the V gene TRBV7-9; TRBD2 is a possible D gene (5 bases). CDR3 size: 13 residues. CDR1 and CDR2 (germline): SEHNR, FQNEAQ (reference sequence). With 3 bases removed from V and 9 bases from J, the gap between germline ends came to 15 bases. In DNA form, the CDR3 reads TGTGCCAGCAGCTTGAGACGGGATGAATGGCAGTACTTC. Translated, it gives CASSLRRDEWQYF.

The V gene is TRBV9, the J gene TRBJ1-4; D may be TRBD1 (6 bases). Trimming pared 4 bases from V and 8 bases from J, leaving 18 bases between. Germline loops: CDR1 SGDLS, CDR2 YYNGEE. This CDR3 is built from 15 residues. Written as DNA, the CDR3 is TGTGCCAGCAGCATTTCCCAGGGGAGAGTAGAAAAACTGTTTTTT. Protein: CASSISQGRVEKLFF.

This clonotype was seen a handful of times. The CDR3 loop reads CASSLKETGHTEAFF. The CDR3 DNA sequence: TGCGCCAGCAGCTTGAAGGAAACAGGTCACACTGAAGCTTTCTTT. This rearrangement joins TRBV5-1 to TRBJ1-1, with D possibly matching TRBD1 (5 bases). In germline, CDR1 is SGHRS, CDR2 YFSETQ. Trimming took 1 base from V and 3 from J, leaving 13 bases between them. The CDR3 is made up of 15 amino acids.

This clonotype was detected once. V gene TRBV5-1 combines with J gene TRBJ2-1; tentatively, D is TRBD1 or TRBD2 (5 bases each). V was trimmed by 4 bases and J by 8 bases, leaving 10 bases between them. CDR1 is SGHRS, CDR2 YFSETQ, per germline. This CDR3 is built from 12 residues. The CDR3 region is CASSDGGDEQFF. The CDR3 coding sequence is TGCGCCAGCAGCGATGGGGGAGATGAGCAGTTCTTC.

The chain combines TRBV7-2 with TRBJ2-7; 8 bases agree with TRBD2. There are 15 residues in the CDR3. From germline, CDR1 is SGHTA and CDR2 FQGNSA. J was trimmed by 5 bases and V by 4 bases; bases with no gene match: 10. The CDR3 protein is CASSYPGAGVDEQYF. The CDR3 bases are TGTGCCAGCAGCTATCCCGGAGCGGGAGTCGACGAGCAGTACTTC. The full variable domain, completed using reference TRBV7-2 and TRBJ2-7, is GAGVSQSPSNKVTEKGKDVELRCDPISGHTALYWYRQSLGQGLEFLIYFQGNSAPDKSGLPSDRFSAERTGGSVSTLTIQRTQQEDSAVYLCASSYPGAGVDEQYFGPGTRLTVT.

The chain is built from TRBV7-2 and TRBJ2-5; D is possibly TRBD2 (5 bases). The CDR3 is 16 residues long. V shed 2 bases and J shed 5 bases, with 18 bases lying between them. Germline V gives CDR1 SGHTA, CDR2 FQGNSA. CDR3 loop: CASSLRPGIPGETQYF. The CDR3, as DNA: TGTGCCAGCAGCTTAAGGCCCGGGATACCGGGGGAGACCCAGTACTTC.

V usage is TRBV7-9 and J usage is TRBJ1-1, with a tentative D call TRBD1 (6 bases). CDR1 and CDR2 (germline): SEHNR, FQNEAQ (reference sequence). This CDR3 contains 13 residues. The chain's CDR3 is CALRRGANTEAFF. In nucleotides, the CDR3 is TGTGCTCTCAGGCGGGGGGCGAACACTGAAGCTTTCTTT.

CDR3 loop: CASSLRERGVNEQFF. The DNA of the CDR3 is TGTGCCAGCAGCCTAAGGGAGCGGGGGGTCAATGAGCAGTTCTTC. This chain connects TRBV6-2 or TRBV6-3 to TRBJ2-1; the match to TRBD2 covers 9 bases. Looked up from germline, CDR1 is MNHEY and CDR2 is SVGEGT. The CDR3 has 15 residues. With 6 bases clipped from V and 6 bases from J, the junction kept 9 bases outside the gene matches.